This T cell receptor (beta chain) was observed in a study of blood T cell repertoires in COVID-19. Study at large: COVID-19 samples collected from the United States, Italy and Spain covered acute and convalescent phases.

Trimming took 2 bases from V and 0 from J, leaving 12 bases between them. This CDR3 has 16 residues. Germline V CDR1 and CDR2: SEHNR, FQNEAQ (reference sequence). Authors' analysis steps: From reference gene primer amplification, estimates of nucleated cell counts were derived. Data came from immunoSEQ multiplex PCR; TCRdb stores just in-frame clones and leaves some out. Clonal size and the V and J genes are those of that table, whereas D and trimming came from the DNA. The table shows 160,000 or so clones, with roughly 80% occurring only once. The TCR sequence derives from a woman aged 35 to 49 with acute COVID-19. V and J are TRBV7-9 and TRBJ2-3; unclear D gene. The sequenced material came from PBMCs or T cells enriched from blood (not recorded which). CDR3: CASSLILGGSTDTQYF. CDR3 DNA sequence: TGTGCCAGCAGCTTAATACTTGGCGGCAGCACAGATACGCAGTATTTT.